Listed here is a single T cell receptor (beta chain). The data belong to a study of cytomegalovirus exposure and HLA in healthy donors. Use of 60 Vbeta and 13 Jbeta primers characterized the PCR. Sequenced by immunoSEQ multiplex PCR; TCRdb stores in-frame clones only, minus some. The table shows tens of thousands of clones, with around 69% occurring only once. This CDR3 has 13 residues. V shed 7 bases and J 2 bases; nucleotides not matched to a gene: 4. Germline V gene sequence: CDR1 SGHRS, CDR2 YFSETQ. The sample was PBMCs. The V and J genes are TRBV5-1 and TRBJ2-5, with 8 bases identical to TRBD2. The TCR sequence derives from a woman aged 25 to 39 in good health and CMV-seropositive. CDR3 sequence: CASQAGVQETQYF. The CDR3 bases are TGCGCCAGCCAAGCGGGGGTGCAAGAGACCCAGTACTTC.